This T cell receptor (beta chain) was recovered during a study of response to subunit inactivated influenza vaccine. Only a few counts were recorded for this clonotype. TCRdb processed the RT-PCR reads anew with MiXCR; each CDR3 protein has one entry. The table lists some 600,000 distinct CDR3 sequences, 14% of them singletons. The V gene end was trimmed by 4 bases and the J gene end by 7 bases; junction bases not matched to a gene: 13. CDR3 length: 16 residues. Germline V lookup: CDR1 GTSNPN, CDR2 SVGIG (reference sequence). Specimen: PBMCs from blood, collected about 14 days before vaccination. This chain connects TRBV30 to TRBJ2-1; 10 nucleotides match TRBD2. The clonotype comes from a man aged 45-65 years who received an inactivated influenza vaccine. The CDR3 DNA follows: TGTGCCTGGATCCTCCCAGCGGGGGGGCCGTTTAATGAGCAGTTCTTC. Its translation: CAWILPAGGPFNEQFF.